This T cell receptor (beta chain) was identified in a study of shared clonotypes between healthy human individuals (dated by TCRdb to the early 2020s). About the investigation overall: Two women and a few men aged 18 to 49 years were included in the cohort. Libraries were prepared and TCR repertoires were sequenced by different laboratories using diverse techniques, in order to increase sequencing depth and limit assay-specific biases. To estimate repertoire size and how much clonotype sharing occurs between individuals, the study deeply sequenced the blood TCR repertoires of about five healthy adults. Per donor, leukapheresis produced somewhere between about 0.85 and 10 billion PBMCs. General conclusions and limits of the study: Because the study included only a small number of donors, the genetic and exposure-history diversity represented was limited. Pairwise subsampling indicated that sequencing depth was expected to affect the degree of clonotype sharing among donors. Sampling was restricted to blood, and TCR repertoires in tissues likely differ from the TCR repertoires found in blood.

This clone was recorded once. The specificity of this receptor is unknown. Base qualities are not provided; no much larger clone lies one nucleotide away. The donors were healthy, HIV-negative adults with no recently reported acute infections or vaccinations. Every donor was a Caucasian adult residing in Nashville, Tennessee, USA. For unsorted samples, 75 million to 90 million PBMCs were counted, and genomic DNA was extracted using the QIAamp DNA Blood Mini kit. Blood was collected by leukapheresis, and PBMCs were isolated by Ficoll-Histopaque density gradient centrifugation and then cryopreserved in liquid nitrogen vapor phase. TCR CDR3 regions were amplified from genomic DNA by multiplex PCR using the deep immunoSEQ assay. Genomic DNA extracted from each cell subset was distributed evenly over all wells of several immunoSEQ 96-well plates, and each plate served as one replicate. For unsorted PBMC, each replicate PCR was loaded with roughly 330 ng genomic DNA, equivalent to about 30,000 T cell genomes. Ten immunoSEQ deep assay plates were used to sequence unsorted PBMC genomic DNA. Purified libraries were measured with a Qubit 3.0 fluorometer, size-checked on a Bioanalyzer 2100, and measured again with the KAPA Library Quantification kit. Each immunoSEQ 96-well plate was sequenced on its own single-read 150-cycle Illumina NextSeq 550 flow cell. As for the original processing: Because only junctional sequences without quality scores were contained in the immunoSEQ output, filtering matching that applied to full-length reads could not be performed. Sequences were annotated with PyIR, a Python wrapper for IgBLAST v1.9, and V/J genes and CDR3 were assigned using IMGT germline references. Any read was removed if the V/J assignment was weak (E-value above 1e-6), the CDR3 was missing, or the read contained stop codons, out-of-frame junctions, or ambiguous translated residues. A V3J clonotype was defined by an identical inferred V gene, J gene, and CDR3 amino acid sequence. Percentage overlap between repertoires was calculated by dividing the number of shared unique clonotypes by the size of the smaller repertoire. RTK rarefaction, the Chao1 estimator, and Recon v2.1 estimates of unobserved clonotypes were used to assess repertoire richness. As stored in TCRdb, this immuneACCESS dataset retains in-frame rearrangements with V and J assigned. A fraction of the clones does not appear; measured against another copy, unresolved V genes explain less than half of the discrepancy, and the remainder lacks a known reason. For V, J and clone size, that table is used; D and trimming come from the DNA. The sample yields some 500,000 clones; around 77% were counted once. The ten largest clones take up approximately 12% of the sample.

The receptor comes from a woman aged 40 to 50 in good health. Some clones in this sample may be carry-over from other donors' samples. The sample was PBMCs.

The CDR3 has the sequence CAWSGGGRRQPQHF. The DNA sequence is given as TGTGCCTGGAGTGGGGGAGGGCGGCGTCAGCCCCAGCATTTT. The chain was built from TRBV30 and TRBJ1-5; the D gene remains uncertain. The germline V gene (reference sequence) provides CDR1 GTSNPN and CDR2 SVGIG. Trimming at the junction amounts to 1 base on V and 6 bases on J, and the germline ends lie 13 bases apart. The CDR3 contains 14 residues, cysteine and phenylalanine counted. The kept DNA is CDR3 alone, 42 bases in frame from the first base.